The 27 T cell receptor beta chains below all came from one sample that was sequenced in a study of glioma-infiltrating T cells after dendritic cell vaccination. The data were produced by immunoSEQ multiplex PCR, yet TCRdb's version contains in-frame clones alone and is incomplete. In the table there are over 70,000 clones, more than 65% of which are singletons. The sequenced sample was blood, obtained before dendritic cell vaccination. Receptors originate from a human donor with glioblastoma.

The genes are TRBV7-9 and TRBJ2-1; D is perhaps TRBD2 (5 bases). Germline V gene lookup returns CDR1 SEHNR and CDR2 FQNEAQ (reference sequence). Trimming pared 5 bases from V and 10 bases from J, leaving 21 bases between. The CDR3 covers 15 residues. The CDR3 DNA reads as TGTGCCAGCAGCGATCCCACCCTGCTAGCAGTGGAGCAGTTCTTC. This sequence encodes CASSDPTLLAVEQFF.

This clone is a singleton in its sample. The rearrangement uses TRBV7-9 and TRBJ1-5; 9 bases align to TRBD1. CDR3 length: 18 amino acids. Germline V gene data show CDR1 as SEHNR and CDR2 as FQNEAQ (reference sequence). V dropped 1 base and J dropped 2; count of bases not matched to a gene: 9. In DNA form, the CDR3 reads TGTGCCAGCAGCTTAGGCACAGGGGGCGTGAGGGGCAATCAGCCCCAGCATTTT. Amino acids: CASSLGTGGVRGNQPQHF.

The rearrangement links TRBV19 to TRBJ1-1; TRBD1 might be the D (5 bases). This CDR3 comprises 14 residues. Deletions cut 3 bases from V and 0 bases from J, with 8 bases between. Germline lookup yields CDR1 LNHDA and CDR2 SQIVND (reference sequence). The CDR3 sequence is CASSIAGMNTEAFF. CDR3 in DNA: TGTGCCAGTAGTATCGCAGGGATGAACACTGAAGCTTTCTTT.

The V and J genes are TRBV19 and TRBJ1-2; 10 positions agree with TRBD1. Germline lookup yields CDR1 LNHDA and CDR2 SQIVND (reference sequence). V shed 0 bases, J shed 8 bases, and the junction held 6 bases outside the gene matches. The CDR3 is made up of 15 amino acids. CDR3 in amino acids: CASSIDRDRGRGYTF. CDR3 nucleotides: TGTGCCAGTAGTATAGATCGGGACAGGGGTAGAGGCTACACCTTC.

This clone was detected only once. The CDR3 sequence: CASSPRQGLRQETQYF. Written as DNA, the CDR3 is TGTGCCAGCAGCCCCCGACAGGGTCTAAGGCAAGAGACCCAGTACTTC. The gene calls are TRBV7-6 and TRBJ2-5; 7 bases fit TRBD1. The junction had 11 bases not matched to a gene; V was cut back by 5 bases and J by 2 bases. This CDR3 is built from 16 residues. Germline V gene data show CDR1 as SGHVS and CDR2 as FNYEAQ.

The V gene is TRBV9, the J gene TRBJ2-1; D might be TRBD2 (6 bases). The V and J ends lost 1 base and 0 bases respectively, with 11 bases between them. Germline V gives CDR1 SGDLS, CDR2 YYNGEE. The CDR3 has 16 amino acids. The CDR3 loop is CASSVLARGSYNEQFF. The CDR3 nucleotides are TGTGCCAGCAGCGTATTAGCGCGGGGCTCCTACAATGAGCAGTTCTTC.

The chain is built from TRBV15 and TRBJ1-2; tentatively, D is TRBD1 (5 bases). Germline V gene lookup returns CDR1 LNHNV and CDR2 YYDKDF (reference sequence). This CDR3 contains 15 residues. V lost 2 bases and J lost 0, with 10 bases in between. CDR3: CATSRQGKTNYGYTF. The CDR3 DNA reads TGTGCCACCAGCAGACAGGGCAAGACTAACTATGGCTACACCTTC. Filled out from reference TRBV15 and TRBJ1-2, the complete variable domain reads DAMVIQNPRYQVTQFGKPVTLSCSQTLNHNVMYWYQQKSSQAPKLLFHYYDKDFNNEADTPDNFQSRRPNTSFCFLDIRSPGLGDTAMYLCATSRQGKTNYGYTFGSGTRLTVV.

The V and J genes are TRBV7-9 and TRBJ2-5, with 9 nucleotides matching TRBD1. CDR1 is SEHNR, CDR2 FQNEAQ, per germline (reference sequence). The CDR3 extends over 16 amino acids. V was pared by 5 bases and J by 1 base, with 8 bases of the junction left unmatched. The CDR3 sequence: CASSVDRGKGQETQYF. The CDR3 nucleotides read TGTGCCAGCAGCGTGGACAGGGGTAAGGGCCAAGAGACCCAGTACTTC. The full variable domain, its missing parts supplied by reference TRBV7-9 and TRBJ2-5, is DTGVSQNPRHKITKRGQNVTFRCDPISEHNRLYWYRQTLGQGPEFLTYFQNEAQLEKSRLLSDRFSAERPKGSFSTLEIQRTEQGDSAMYLCASSVDRGKGQETQYFGPGTRLLVL.

V gene TRBV5-6 combines with J gene TRBJ2-7, with a tentative D call TRBD1 (6 bases). The V end lost 0 bases, the J end lost 2 bases, and 12 bases lay between the germline ends. This CDR3 region has 15 residues. Germline CDR1 is SGHDT and CDR2 is YYEEEE. The CDR3 here is CASSLGTVGTYEQYV. Here the CDR3 DNA reads TGTGCCAGCAGCTTGGGGACAGTCGGGACCTACGAGCAGTACGTC.

The chain is built from TRBV5-4 and TRBJ2-7, with 10 bases aligning to TRBD1. The CDR3 is 15 residues long. Losses at the gene ends were 4 bases for V and 1 base for J; bases not matched to a gene: 5. Germline V lookup: CDR1 SGHNT, CDR2 YYREEE (reference sequence). Here the CDR3 DNA reads TGTGCCAGCAGCCTAAGGGACAGGGGTTCCTACGAGCAGTACTTC. Translation: CASSLRDRGSYEQYF.

The sample holds one count of this clone. The V gene is TRBV19, the J gene TRBJ1-5, with 7 nucleotides matching TRBD1. The V and J ends lost 4 bases and 4 bases, in that order; junction bases with no gene match: 7. In germline, CDR1 is LNHDA, CDR2 SQIVND (reference sequence). This CDR3 has 15 residues. This CDR3 reads CASSTTGDGNQPQHF. The CDR3, as DNA: TGTGCCAGTAGTACCACAGGGGATGGGAATCAGCCCCAGCATTTT.

The chain couples TRBV27 to TRBJ2-3; a weak D match, TRBD2 (6 bases). This CDR3 has 14 amino acids. The germline V gene encodes CDR1 MNHEY and CDR2 SMNVEV (reference sequence). The germline V and J ends were trimmed by 3 bases and 3 bases, with 10 bases remaining between them. In nucleotides, the CDR3 is TGTGCCAGCAGTTTCTTTGCGGGGACAGATACGCAGTATTTT. Translating gives CASSFFAGTDTQYF.

In DNA, the CDR3 is TGTGCCTGGAGTGTTGGCAGGGGGTACGGGGCCAACGTCCTGACTTTC. This gives the protein CAWSVGRGYGANVLTF. The chain couples TRBV30 to TRBJ2-6; TRBD1 aligns across 7 bases. This CDR3 is built from 16 residues. The J segment lost 4 bases and the V segment lost 0 bases, leaving 6 bases of the junction unmatched. The germline CDR1 and CDR2 sequences are GTSNPN and SVGIG (reference sequence).

The rearrangement links TRBV5-4 to TRBJ1-2; 12 positions match TRBD1. Germline V gene sequence: CDR1 SGHNT, CDR2 YYREEE (reference sequence). After removal of 4 bases from V and 0 bases from J, the junction contained 10 bases not matched to a gene. This CDR3 comprises 18 residues. The CDR3 is CASSPSGTGGRANYGYTF. CDR3 coding DNA: TGTGCCAGCAGCCCATCCGGGACAGGGGGCCGAGCTAACTATGGCTACACCTTC.

The V and J genes are TRBV6-1 and TRBJ2-3, with D possibly TRBD2 on 6 matching bases. Trimming removed 7 bases from V and 0 bases from J, with 11 bases in between. The CDR3 is made up of 14 amino acids. Germline V CDR1 and CDR2: MNHNS, SASEGT. As DNA, the CDR3 is TGTGCCAGCACCCCGGGACTCAGCACAGATACGCAGTATTTT. The encoded protein is CASTPGLSTDTQYF.

The chain recombines TRBV29-1 with TRBJ1-1; weak D call: TRBD1 (6 bases). Germline CDR1 and CDR2: SQVTM and ANQGSEA. V was trimmed by 6 bases and J by 4 bases, leaving 12 bases between them. The CDR3 is 12 residues long. The CDR3 sequence: CSVVQGSTEAFF. In DNA form, the CDR3 reads TGCAGCGTAGTACAGGGTTCCACTGAAGCTTTCTTT.

The V and J genes are TRBV7-2 and TRBJ2-2, with D uncertain. V dropped 1 base and J dropped 6 bases, with 6 bases sitting between them. The germline V gene has CDR1 SGHTA and CDR2 FQGNSA. The CDR3 is made up of 13 amino acids. The CDR3, as DNA: TGTGCCAGCAGCTTAGTGCGGTCCGGGGAGCTGTTTTTT. As protein: CASSLVRSGELFF.

V and J are TRBV2 and TRBJ1-5; D uncertain. Looked up from germline, CDR1 is SNHLY and CDR2 is FYNNEI. This CDR3 is built from 13 residues. Trimming removed 2 bases at V and 6 bases at J, with 8 bases between. The chain's CDR3 is CASSEQVSQPQHF. The CDR3 DNA reads TGTGCCAGCAGTGAACAGGTCAGTCAGCCCCAGCATTTT.

V and J are TRBV5-1 and TRBJ1-5, with D possibly TRBD1 on 5 matching bases. From germline, CDR1 is SGHRS and CDR2 YFSETQ. The CDR3 totals 17 residues. V shed 4 bases and J shed 0 bases, with 17 bases lying between them. In DNA form, the CDR3 reads TGCGCCAGCAGCCCCTATCCTACAGGAATTAGCAATCAGCCCCAGCATTTT. Encoded protein: CASSPYPTGISNQPQHF. Supplemented by reference TRBV5-1 and TRBJ1-5, the full variable domain reads KAGVTQTPRYLIKTRGQQVTLSCSPISGHRSVSWYQQTPGQGLQFLFEYFSETQRNKGNFPGRFSGRQFSNSRSEMNVSTLELGDSALYLCASSPYPTGISNQPQHFGDGTRLSIL.

The chain carries TRBV5-4 and TRBJ2-3; possible D gene TRBD2, 5 bases. V lost 0 bases and J 1 base, leaving 9 bases between the germline ends. CDR3 size: 15 residues. CDR1 SGHNT and CDR2 YYREEE come from the germline V gene (reference sequence). As DNA, the CDR3 is TGTGCCAGCAGCTTGGCGGGGATTGGCACAGATACGCAGTATTTT. Protein sequence: CASSLAGIGTDTQYF. The variable domain in full, completed from reference TRBV5-4 and TRBJ2-3, reads ETGVTQSPTHLIKTRGQQVTLRCSSQSGHNTVSWYQQALGQGPQFIFQYYREEENGRGNFPPRFSGLQFPNYSSELNVNALELDDSALYLCASSLAGIGTDTQYFGPGTRLTVL.

J is TRBJ2-7 and V is TRBV6-5; 10 bases align to TRBD1. The CDR3 is made up of 15 amino acids. CDR1 MNHEY and CDR2 SVGAGI come from the germline V gene. J was trimmed by 1 base and V by 6 bases; bases with no gene match: 6. CDR3 sequence (DNA): TGTGCCAGCAGCCCGGACAGGGGGTTTTCCTACGAGCAGTACTTC. Amino acids: CASSPDRGFSYEQYF.

This clone has only one observation. This chain links TRBV7-9 with TRBJ1-1; D remains ambiguous. Trimming removed 4 bases at V and 5 bases at J, with 14 bases between. Germline V gives CDR1 SEHNR, CDR2 FQNEAQ (reference sequence). The CDR3 sequence is 14 residues long. This CDR3 is CASSSLMQETEAFF. DNA for the CDR3: TGTGCCAGCAGCTCTCTTATGCAGGAAACTGAAGCTTTCTTT. The variable domain in full, with the rest retrieved from reference TRBV7-9 and TRBJ1-1, is DTGVSQNPRHKITKRGQNVTFRCDPISEHNRLYWYRQTLGQGPEFLTYFQNEAQLEKSRLLSDRFSAERPKGSFSTLEIQRTEQGDSAMYLCASSSLMQETEAFFGQGTRLTVV.

This chain connects TRBV7-6 to TRBJ2-3; tentatively, D is TRBD2 (5 bases). With 3 bases removed from V and 5 bases from J, the gap between germline ends came to 18 bases. The CDR3 spans 16 residues. The germline V gene has CDR1 SGHVS and CDR2 FNYEAQ. As DNA, the CDR3 is TGTGCCAGCAGCTTGGAGACGGGAAGCCTAGGAGATACGCAGTATTTT. It yields the protein CASSLETGSLGDTQYF.

This sequence joins TRBV6-1 and TRBJ2-7; D call uncertain. Trimming cost V 6 bases and J 5 bases, with 17 bases left between them. In germline, CDR1 is MNHNS, CDR2 SASEGT. The CDR3 contains 14 residues. The CDR3 loop reads CASRLISQVDEQYF. The CDR3 region has the DNA TGTGCCAGCAGGCTAATATCGCAGGTCGACGAGCAGTACTTC.

J is TRBJ1-2 and V is TRBV11-2; 7 bases align to TRBD1. The CDR3 sequence is 12 residues long. Looked up from germline, CDR1 is SGHAT and CDR2 is FQNNGV. Trimming cost V 5 bases and J 8 bases; bases outside gene matches: 5. The CDR3 here is CASSQGTAGYTF. DNA of the CDR3: TGTGCCAGCAGCCAGGGGACAGCCGGCTACACCTTC.

The chain links TRBV30 to TRBJ2-4; 9 bases align to TRBD1. The CDR3 totals 14 residues. The V gene end was trimmed by 6 bases and the J gene end by 13 bases; junction bases not matched to a gene: 16. Per germline, CDR1 GTSNPN and CDR2 SVGIG (reference sequence). The CDR3 DNA is TGTGCCTGCAAGACCGGGACAGGGAAGGAAGGCCAGTACTTC. Residues: CACKTGTGKEGQYF.

Here the CDR3 DNA reads TGTGCCAGCAGCTTAGTGAGCGGGAGCTTTTACGAGCAGTACGTC. Amino acid sequence: CASSLVSGSFYEQYV. V usage is TRBV7-6 and J usage is TRBJ2-7; 8 bases are a match to TRBD2. The V and J ends lost 1 base and 4 bases, in that order; junction bases with no gene match: 6. CDR3 length: 15 residues. The germline V gene encodes CDR1 SGHVS and CDR2 FNYEAQ.